Here is one T cell receptor (beta chain) with its context. The sample belongs to a study of radiotherapy plus CTLA-4 blockade in lung cancer. The CDR3 has 20 amino acids. Clones were sequenced by immunoSEQ multiplex PCR, and TCRdb holds only the in-frame ones, with some missing. Altogether about 110,000 clones are present, about 84% being singletons, with the ten largest covering 2.4%. The receptor's source is a human donor with non-small cell lung cancer that progressed on radiotherapy plus ipilimumab. Some clones in this sample may be carry-over from other donors' samples. The J gene is TRBJ1-1, the V gene TRBV1; TRBD1 reflects the table's D call only, with no check against the DNA. TRBV1 counts as a pseudogene. The input for sequencing was peripheral blood, taken from a patient treated with radiotherapy plus ipilimumab. CDR3 in amino acids: CTSSQLSATGAEGGNTEAFF. The CDR3 DNA follows: TGCACCAGCAGCCAACTTTCCGCGACAGGCGCTGAAGGTGGGAACACTGAAGCTTTCTTT.